The clone carrying this T cell receptor beta chain appeared a few times. These data come from a study of patients and donors after allogeneic stem cell transplantation. The CDR3 loop spans 15 amino acids. The V gene end was trimmed by 4 bases and the J gene end by 6 bases; junction bases not matched to a gene: 10. In germline, CDR1 is DFQATT, CDR2 SNEGSKA (reference sequence). TCRdb used MiXCR to reprocess the RT-PCR reads, holding one entry per CDR3 protein. The table lists 900,000 to 1,000,000 distinct CDR3 sequences, 15% to 20% of them singletons. The gene calls are TRBV20-1 and TRBJ2-1; 9 positions agree with TRBD1. Material for sequencing was blood, either unsorted or a sorted T cell fraction (not recorded which). This receptor was identified in a human donor who was either an allogeneic HSCT recipient or a stem cell or donor lymphocyte infusion donor (not recorded which). It is not recorded whose cells these are; they may come from a transplant donor. CDR3 region: CSAKTGGGFRNEQFF. In nucleotides, the CDR3 is TGCAGTGCTAAAACAGGGGGCGGGTTTCGCAATGAGCAGTTCTTC.